Listed below are T cell receptor beta chains from one sample, sequenced in a study of Ad26.COV2.S vaccination and SARS-CoV-2 variants. The repertoire was sequenced with immunoSEQ multiplex PCR; TCRdb's copy has only in-frame clones and lacks some. The data hold 330,000 or so clones, with under 90% observed a single time. The sample in question was peripheral blood, obtained in a trial of Ad26.COV2.S vaccine versus placebo. Every receptor here comes from a person between 18 and 59 years old who received the Ad26.COV2.S COVID-19 vaccine or a placebo. Each CDR3 is given with its conserved first and last residue. Each record gives: J gene, D gene, V gene, clone size, CDR3 DNA, CDR3 protein. D genes are given only for firm matches. Rows may omit the clone size; those that give it use once, few, many or a size class.

TRBJ2-3 | TRBD2 | TRBV9 | . | TGTGCCAGCAGCGTACCTACTAGCGGGGGGGCAGATACGCAGTATTTT | CASSVPTSGGADTQYF
TRBJ2-7 | TRBD1 | TRBV6-6 | once | TGTGCCAGCGGCACAGGGGTTCACATCGGCGAGCAGTACTTC | CASGTGVHIGEQYF
TRBJ1-5 | . | TRBV4-1 | . | TGCGCCAGCAGCCAAGACAGGGGCTGGGTTCAGCCCCAGCATTTT | CASSQDRGWVQPQHF
TRBJ1-1 | . | TRBV15 | few | TGTGCCACCAGCATTAGAGTGAACACTGAAGCTTTCTTT | CATSIRVNTEAFF
TRBJ2-1 | TRBD2 | TRBV6-6 | . | TGTGCCAGCGGGACTAGCGAATACAATGAGCAGTTCTTC | CASGTSEYNEQFF
TRBJ2-5 | . | TRBV11-3 | . | TGTGCCAGCAGCCCAAGAAGAACGGGAGAGACCCAGTACTTC | CASSPRRTGETQYF
TRBJ1-2 | . | TRBV5-1 | . | TGCGCCAGCAGGTTGGCGCCTCAGGATGGCTACACCTTC | CASRLAPQDGYTF
TRBJ2-2 | . | TRBV4-3 | . | TGCGCCAGCAGCCAAAGGGGGGGCGATTCCACCGGGGAGCTGTTTTTT | CASSQRGGDSTGELFF
TRBJ1-5 | . | TRBV3-1/TRBV3-2 | few | TGTGCCAGCAGCCAAGTGTCAAGAACTCACAGTCATGGTCAGCCCCAGCATTTT | CASSQVSRTHSHGQPQHF
TRBJ1-5 | . | TRBV23-1 | . | TGCGCCAGCAGTCTATTCAGGGGCTTTATGCCCCAGCATTTT | CASSLFRGFMPQHF
TRBJ1-5 | TRBD1 | TRBV12-5 | . | TGTGCTAGTGCCCGACAGGGGTTGGGCAGCAATCAGCCCCAGCATTTT | CASARQGLGSNQPQHF
TRBJ2-5 | . | TRBV18 | once | TGTGCCAGTCGGGCACCCCAAGAGACCCAGTACTTC | CASRAPQETQYF
TRBJ2-7 | . | TRBV7-6 | . | TGTGCCAGCAGCTTAGGGGACATGGTCTACGAGCAGTACTTC | CASSLGDMVYEQYF
TRBJ1-5 | TRBD1 | TRBV7-8 | once | TGTGCCAGCAGCTTAAGTAGGGGGCGCGGGAGCAATCAGCCCCAGCATTTT | CASSLSRGRGSNQPQHF
TRBJ1-1 | . | TRBV11-2 | . | TGTGCCAGCAGCTCAATGGAGGGGAACACTGAAGCTTTCTTT | CASSSMEGNTEAFF
TRBJ2-3 | . | TRBV7-9 | . | TGTGCCAGCACCAGGGGCCCTAGCACAGATACGCAGTATTTT | CASTRGPSTDTQYF
TRBJ1-2 | . | TRBV7-2 | . | TGTGCCAGCAGCTTTCGTCCCGGGACGAACTATGGCTACACCTTC | CASSFRPGTNYGYTF
TRBJ1-5 | . | TRBV6-5 | . | TGTGCCAGCAGCACACCGGGACTCAACAATCAGCCCCAGCATTTT | CASSTPGLNNQPQHF
TRBJ1-1 | . | TRBV7-8 | . | TGTGCCAGCAGCGGACAGACAGCCCTGAACACTGAAGCTTTCTTT | CASSGQTALNTEAFF
TRBJ1-2 | . | TRBV6-5 | . | TGTGCCTACAAGAAATCTTATGGCTACACCTTC | CAYKKSYGYTF
TRBJ2-1 | . | TRBV12-3/TRBV12-4 | . | TGTGCCAGCAGTTTAAAGCGGTTCGGTGAGCAGTTCTTC | CASSLKRFGEQFF
TRBJ2-3 | TRBD2 | TRBV28 | . | TGTGCCAGCCGACTAGCGGGAGTAAACACAGATACGCAGTATTTT | CASRLAGVNTDTQYF
TRBJ1-1 | TRBD1 | TRBV2 | . | TGTGCCAGCAGGACCGGGACAGGGTACACTGAAGCTTTCTTT | CASRTGTGYTEAFF
TRBJ2-1 | TRBD2 | TRBV5-5 | . | TGTGCCAGCAGCTCCTTACTAGCGGGGGGTAGTAATGAGCAGTTCTTC | CASSSLLAGGSNEQFF
TRBJ2-2 | TRBD1 | TRBV4-1 | many | TGCGCCAGCAGCATGACAGGGAACTCGAACACCGGGGAGCTGTTTTTT | CASSMTGNSNTGELFF
TRBJ1-1 | . | TRBV6-5 | . | TGTGCCAGCAGTTACGGGGGGCAGAACACTGAAGCTTTCTTT | CASSYGGQNTEAFF
TRBJ1-2 | . | TRBV18 | . | TGTGCCAGCTCACCGGGGCAGGGAGCTAACTATGGCTACACCTTC | CASSPGQGANYGYTF
TRBJ2-5 | . | TRBV5-8 | . | TGTGCCAGCAGCCAAGGGGTCCTCCAAGAGACCCAGTACTTC | CASSQGVLQETQYF
TRBJ1-1 | . | TRBV27 | . | TGTGCCAGCAGTTCAGACGAGGAGATGAACACTGAAGCTTTCTTT | CASSSDEEMNTEAFF
TRBJ1-1 | TRBD1 | TRBV29-1 | . | TGCAGCGTGGGGGACAGTCAGACTGAAGCTTTCTTT | CSVGDSQTEAFF
TRBJ1-1 | . | TRBV7-3 | . | TGTGCCAGCAGTTCACCCCTAGGGTTGGCGGGCGGCGAAGCGTCTGAAGCTTTCTTT | CASSSPLGLAGGEASEAFF
TRBJ1-2 | TRBD1 | TRBV11-3 | once | TGTGCCAGCAGCTTGGAAGGGACAGCTCCCGGCTACACCTTC | CASSLEGTAPGYTF
TRBJ1-5 | . | TRBV5-6 | . | TGTGCCAGCAGCTTAGGTTCGGGCGAGCCCCAGCATTTT | CASSLGSGEPQHF
TRBJ1-6 | TRBD1 | TRBV5-1 | . | TGCGCCAGCAGTCCCAAAGGGGGCACGAGGGAACGGAATTCACCCCTCCACTTT | CASSPKGGTRERNSPLHF
TRBJ1-2 | TRBD1 | TRBV25-1 | . | TGTGCCAGCAGCCTACGAGGGGACAGGGGTATGAATGGCTACACCTTC | CASSLRGDRGMNGYTF
TRBJ1-1 | . | TRBV19 | . | TGTGCCAGTAAGGAGACGACCCTCCTGAACACTGAAGCTTTCTTT | CASKETTLLNTEAFF
TRBJ2-3 | TRBD2 | TRBV6-2/TRBV6-3 | . | TGTGCCAGCAGTTCCTATGAGGCGGGAGGGGAAGATACGCAGTATTTT | CASSSYEAGGEDTQYF
TRBJ2-5 | . | TRBV3-1/TRBV3-2 | . | TGTGCCAGCAGCCTAAGTTATCTAGGGACCCAGTACTTC | CASSLSYLGTQYF
TRBJ2-7 | TRBD1 | TRBV27 | . | TGTGCCAGCAGAACCGGACAGGGTGTATTGTACGAGCAGTACTTC | CASRTGQGVLYEQYF
TRBJ2-1 | TRBD2 | TRBV29-1 | once | TGCAGCCCCGTCGTAGCGGGACTCAATGAGCAGTTCTTC | CSPVVAGLNEQFF
TRBJ2-2 | . | TRBV5-4 | . | TGTGCCAGCAGCTTGGCGGGGGCCCCGAACACCGGGGAGCTGTTTTTT | CASSLAGAPNTGELFF
TRBJ2-5 | . | TRBV21-1 | . | TGTGCCAGCAGCACGCCCCCCCCCATTGGGGGTCGAGAGACCCAGTACTTC | CASSTPPPIGGRETQYF
TRBJ2-3 | . | TRBV9 | . | TGTGCCAGCAACACCGCACCAGGGGATAGCACAGATACGCAGTATTTT | CASNTAPGDSTDTQYF
TRBJ2-3 | . | TRBV12-3/TRBV12-4 | . | TGTGCCAGCAGTTCCGCTTGGGATACGCAGTATTTT | CASSSAWDTQYF
TRBJ2-2 | TRBD1 | TRBV6-5 | . | TGTGCCAGCAGTTACTCGGGACAGGGAAACACCGGGGAGCTGTTTTTT | CASSYSGQGNTGELFF
TRBJ2-2 | . | TRBV2 | once | TGTGCCAGCAGTGATGTCGGCAGGGGAAACATTGACACCGGGGAGCTGTTTTTT | CASSDVGRGNIDTGELFF
TRBJ2-7 | . | TRBV27 | once | TGTGCCAGCAGCACAAAGATGGGGCTTAATGGGCAGTACTTC | CASSTKMGLNGQYF
TRBJ1-2 | . | TRBV7-8 | . | TGTGCCAGCAGCCCCGAGACTAACTATGGCTACACCTTC | CASSPETNYGYTF